This T cell receptor beta chain came from a study of blood T cell repertoires in COVID-19. Cohort allocation depended upon clinical history that participants reported. Generated by immunoSEQ multiplex PCR, the TCRdb table keeps only in-frame clones and is missing some. In the table there are 150,000 to 200,000 clones, more than 75% of which are singletons. Trimming removed 1 base from V and 0 bases from J, with 9 bases in between. Germline CDR1 LGHDT, CDR2 YNNKEL (reference sequence). The CDR3 has 15 residues. This receptor was taken from a man in his forties who had recovered from COVID-19. The chain uses TRBV3-1 (or the pseudogene TRBV3-2) and TRBJ1-2; the D is unclear. Material: PBMCs or T cells enriched from blood (not recorded which). The CDR3 spells CASSQVGEANYGYTF. CDR3 DNA sequence: TGTGCCAGCAGCCAAGTCGGTGAAGCTAACTATGGCTACACCTTC.